Listed below are T cell receptor beta chains from one sample, sequenced in a study of blood T cell repertoires in COVID-19. Profiled with immunoSEQ multiplex PCR; TCRdb holds only in-frame clones, not every one. Here the sample spans around 81,000 clones, 85% being singletons. The sample was peripheral blood. These receptors all come from a man in his fifties with acute or convalescent COVID-19. Both conserved end residues are part of each CDR3. A D gene is named only where the DNA matches it firmly. Not every row has a clone size; where given, it reads once, few, many or a size class.

j_gene: TRBJ2-7; v_gene: TRBV11-2; d_gene: TRBD1; abundance: -; CDR3aa: CASRNRGLTYEQYF; CDR3nt: TGTGCCAGCAGGAACAGGGGTCTCACCTACGAGCAGTACTTC
j_gene: TRBJ2-7; v_gene: TRBV11-2; d_gene: -; abundance: -; CDR3aa: CASSLEVRGSSYEQYF; CDR3nt: TGTGCCAGCAGCTTAGAGGTTAGGGGCAGTTCCTACGAGCAGTACTTC
j_gene: TRBJ1-5; v_gene: TRBV19; d_gene: -; abundance: -; CDR3aa: CASSEGGGNQPQHF; CDR3nt: TGTGCCAGTAGTGAAGGGGGAGGCAATCAGCCCCAGCATTTT
j_gene: TRBJ1-6; v_gene: TRBV10-3; d_gene: -; abundance: -; CDR3aa: CAISGTTGRNSPLHF; CDR3nt: TGTGCCATCAGCGGGACAACGGGCCGTAATTCACCCCTCCACTTT
j_gene: TRBJ2-1; v_gene: TRBV7-2; d_gene: TRBD1; abundance: -; CDR3aa: CASSRGQGSYNEQFF; CDR3nt: TGTGCCAGCAGCCGTGGACAGGGGAGCTACAATGAGCAGTTCTTC
j_gene: TRBJ2-2; v_gene: TRBV6-5; d_gene: -; abundance: -; CDR3aa: CASRPRTGELFF; CDR3nt: TGTGCCAGCAGGCCCCGGACCGGGGAGCTGTTTTTT
j_gene: TRBJ1-2; v_gene: TRBV19; d_gene: TRBD1; abundance: -; CDR3aa: CASSIPLQGNYGYTF; CDR3nt: TGTGCCAGTAGTATACCCCTACAGGGGAACTATGGCTACACCTTC
j_gene: TRBJ2-2; v_gene: TRBV5-8; d_gene: TRBD2; abundance: once; CDR3aa: CASSSGLAGATGELFF; CDR3nt: TGTGCCAGCAGCTCGGGACTAGCGGGAGCCACCGGGGAGCTGTTTTTT
j_gene: TRBJ2-5; v_gene: TRBV7-2; d_gene: TRBD2; abundance: -; CDR3aa: CASSWGLVGQETQYF; CDR3nt: TGTGCCAGCAGCTGGGGACTAGTGGGGCAAGAGACCCAGTACTTC
j_gene: TRBJ1-2; v_gene: TRBV7-2; d_gene: TRBD1; abundance: once; CDR3aa: CASSLDRGNYGYTF; CDR3nt: TGTGCCAGCAGCTTGGACAGGGGCAACTATGGCTACACCTTC
j_gene: TRBJ2-4; v_gene: TRBV4-1; d_gene: TRBD1; abundance: -; CDR3aa: CASRQGYGTGNIQYF; CDR3nt: TGCGCCAGCAGGCAAGGATACGGGACAGGAAACATTCAGTACTTC
j_gene: TRBJ2-5; v_gene: TRBV7-6; d_gene: -; abundance: -; CDR3aa: CASSLASLSQETQYF; CDR3nt: TGTGCCAGCAGCTTGGCTAGCCTATCACAAGAGACCCAGTACTTC
j_gene: TRBJ2-1; v_gene: TRBV19; d_gene: -; abundance: -; CDR3aa: CASSVAQGSSYNEQFF; CDR3nt: TGTGCCAGTAGTGTCGCGCAGGGCAGCTCCTACAATGAGCAGTTCTTC
j_gene: TRBJ2-7; v_gene: TRBV11-2; d_gene: -; abundance: -; CDR3aa: CASTTASTIREQYF; CDR3nt: TGTGCCAGCACCACCGCCTCGACTATTCGGGAGCAGTACTTC
j_gene: TRBJ2-4; v_gene: TRBV29-1; d_gene: TRBD2; abundance: -; CDR3aa: CSAGEGYIQYF; CDR3nt: TGCAGCGCTGGGGAGGGTTACATTCAGTACTTC
j_gene: TRBJ2-2; v_gene: TRBV19; d_gene: TRBD2; abundance: -; CDR3aa: CASSPLGLAIANTGELFF; CDR3nt: TGTGCCAGTAGTCCCCTCGGACTAGCGATAGCGAACACCGGGGAGCTGTTTTTT
j_gene: TRBJ2-5; v_gene: TRBV18; d_gene: -; abundance: -; CDR3aa: CASSSPAQETQYF; CDR3nt: TGTGCCAGCTCTTCGCCCGCGCAAGAGACCCAGTACTTC
j_gene: TRBJ2-7; v_gene: TRBV3-1/TRBV3-2; d_gene: -; abundance: once; CDR3aa: CASSQDLRTGLSYEQYF; CDR3nt: TGTGCCAGCAGCCAAGATCTGCGGACCGGACTCTCCTACGAGCAGTACTTC
j_gene: TRBJ2-5; v_gene: TRBV3-1/TRBV3-2; d_gene: TRBD2; abundance: -; CDR3aa: CASSQGGGQETQYF; CDR3nt: TGTGCCAGCAGCCAAGGCGGGGGCCAAGAGACCCAGTACTTC
j_gene: TRBJ2-5; v_gene: TRBV18; d_gene: TRBD1; abundance: -; CDR3aa: CASSPSTGVQETQYF; CDR3nt: TGTGCCAGCTCACCATCGACAGGGGTCCAAGAGACCCAGTACTTC
j_gene: TRBJ2-3; v_gene: TRBV7-9; d_gene: -; abundance: -; CDR3aa: CASSQRVTSTDTQYF; CDR3nt: TGTGCCAGCAGCCAGCGGGTTACTAGCACAGATACGCAGTATTTT
j_gene: TRBJ2-5; v_gene: TRBV7-7; d_gene: TRBD1; abundance: -; CDR3aa: CASSVTGARQETQYF; CDR3nt: TGTGCCAGCAGCGTCACAGGGGCCCGCCAAGAGACCCAGTACTTC
j_gene: TRBJ2-5; v_gene: TRBV30; d_gene: TRBD1; abundance: -; CDR3aa: CAWEQGWETQYF; CDR3nt: TGTGCATGGGAACAGGGGTGGGAGACCCAGTACTTC
j_gene: TRBJ2-2; v_gene: TRBV7-8; d_gene: -; abundance: -; CDR3aa: CASSLGSGTGLYAGELFF; CDR3nt: TGTGCCAGCAGCTTAGGGTCCGGTACGGGGTTATACGCCGGGGAGCTGTTTTTT
j_gene: TRBJ2-1; v_gene: TRBV5-1; d_gene: -; abundance: -; CDR3aa: CASRPGPQGSYNEQFF; CDR3nt: TGCGCCAGCCGGCCCGGCCCCCAGGGGAGCTACAATGAGCAGTTCTTC
j_gene: TRBJ2-3; v_gene: TRBV7-2; d_gene: TRBD2; abundance: -; CDR3aa: CASSPGGTDTQYF; CDR3nt: TGTGCCAGCAGTCCCGGGGGGACAGATACGCAGTATTTT
j_gene: TRBJ1-1; v_gene: TRBV6-4; d_gene: TRBD1; abundance: once; CDR3aa: CDRGVNTEAFF; CDR3nt: TGTGACAGGGGCGTGAACACTGAAGCTTTCTTT
j_gene: TRBJ1-1; v_gene: TRBV19; d_gene: -; abundance: -; CDR3aa: CASSTVTQGNTEAFF; CDR3nt: TGTGCCAGTAGTACCGTGACCCAGGGGAACACTGAAGCTTTCTTT
j_gene: TRBJ1-6; v_gene: TRBV4-1; d_gene: TRBD1; abundance: -; CDR3aa: CASSQGQLNSPLHF; CDR3nt: TGCGCCAGCAGCCAGGGACAGCTAAATTCACCCCTCCACTTT
j_gene: TRBJ2-7; v_gene: TRBV25-1; d_gene: TRBD1; abundance: -; CDR3aa: CASSAGQGYEQYF; CDR3nt: TGTGCCAGCAGTGCTGGACAGGGCTACGAGCAGTACTTC
j_gene: TRBJ2-3; v_gene: TRBV28; d_gene: -; abundance: -; CDR3aa: CASSLSRGVDGIDTQYF; CDR3nt: TGTGCCAGCAGTTTATCCCGCGGGGTAGATGGGATAGATACGCAGTATTTT
j_gene: TRBJ1-4; v_gene: TRBV19; d_gene: -; abundance: -; CDR3aa: CASNPPTGESEKLFF; CDR3nt: TGTGCCAGTAATCCACCGACAGGAGAAAGTGAAAAACTGTTTTTT
j_gene: TRBJ2-6; v_gene: TRBV15; d_gene: -; abundance: -; CDR3aa: CATSAQVSGANVLTF; CDR3nt: TGTGCCACCAGCGCCCAGGTATCTGGGGCCAACGTCCTGACTTTC
j_gene: TRBJ1-6; v_gene: TRBV7-2; d_gene: -; abundance: -; CDR3aa: CASSPPGNSPLHF; CDR3nt: TGTGCCAGCAGTCCCCCGGGTAATTCACCCCTCCACTTT
j_gene: TRBJ2-5; v_gene: TRBV7-2; d_gene: TRBD2; abundance: -; CDR3aa: CASSLVLAGGYETQYF; CDR3nt: TGTGCCAGCAGCTTAGTACTAGCGGGAGGGTATGAGACCCAGTACTTC
j_gene: TRBJ1-6; v_gene: TRBV6-2/TRBV6-3; d_gene: -; abundance: few; CDR3aa: CASSYQARDSPLHF; CDR3nt: TGTGCCAGCAGTTATCAGGCACGCGATTCACCCCTCCACTTT
j_gene: TRBJ2-7; v_gene: TRBV24-1; d_gene: TRBD1; abundance: -; CDR3aa: CATDPGQGSYEQYF; CDR3nt: TGTGCCACCGATCCGGGACAGGGGTCCTACGAGCAGTACTTC
j_gene: TRBJ1-5; v_gene: TRBV9; d_gene: -; abundance: -; CDR3aa: CASSVAGANQPQHF; CDR3nt: TGTGCCAGCAGCGTAGCAGGGGCCAATCAGCCCCAGCATTTT
j_gene: TRBJ2-7; v_gene: TRBV5-1; d_gene: TRBD2; abundance: -; CDR3aa: CASSAGLAGGPYSYEQYF; CDR3nt: TGCGCCAGCAGCGCGGGACTAGCGGGGGGGCCCTACTCCTACGAGCAGTACTTC
j_gene: TRBJ2-1; v_gene: TRBV15; d_gene: TRBD1; abundance: -; CDR3aa: CATSRRTGVEEQFF; CDR3nt: TGTGCCACCAGTCGAAGGACAGGGGTCGAGGAGCAGTTCTTC
j_gene: TRBJ1-3; v_gene: TRBV19; d_gene: -; abundance: -; CDR3aa: CASSVTGFSGNTIYF; CDR3nt: TGTGCCAGTAGTGTCACAGGTTTCTCTGGAAACACCATATATTTT
j_gene: TRBJ2-3; v_gene: TRBV10-3; d_gene: TRBD1; abundance: -; CDR3aa: CAISEGTGMTDTQYF; CDR3nt: TGTGCCATCAGTGAGGGGACAGGGATGACAGATACGCAGTATTTT
j_gene: TRBJ2-7; v_gene: TRBV29-1; d_gene: -; abundance: -; CDR3aa: CSVIIQGSYEQYF; CDR3nt: TGCAGCGTTATCATACAGGGTAGCTACGAGCAGTACTTC
j_gene: TRBJ2-5; v_gene: TRBV29-1; d_gene: TRBD1; abundance: -; CDR3aa: CSLGTGGKGAQYF; CDR3nt: TGCAGCCTTGGGACAGGGGGGAAAGGGGCCCAGTACTTC
j_gene: TRBJ2-2; v_gene: TRBV5-1; d_gene: TRBD2; abundance: -; CDR3aa: CASSLGLAGFTGELFF; CDR3nt: TGCGCCAGCAGCTTGGGACTAGCGGGGTTCACCGGGGAGCTGTTTTTT
j_gene: TRBJ2-2; v_gene: TRBV9; d_gene: -; abundance: few; CDR3aa: CASSAFTTNTGELFF; CDR3nt: TGTGCCAGCAGCGCCTTCACTACGAACACCGGGGAGCTGTTTTTT
j_gene: TRBJ1-4; v_gene: TRBV4-1; d_gene: -; abundance: -; CDR3aa: CASSQYRDSNGKLFF; CDR3nt: TGCGCCAGCAGCCAATACCGGGACTCAAACGGAAAACTGTTTTTT
j_gene: TRBJ2-1; v_gene: TRBV3-1/TRBV3-2; d_gene: TRBD2; abundance: -; CDR3aa: CASSHPLAGGLGEQFF; CDR3nt: TGTGCCAGCAGCCACCCCCTAGCGGGGGGGCTGGGTGAGCAGTTCTTC
j_gene: TRBJ1-5; v_gene: TRBV24-1; d_gene: TRBD1; abundance: many; CDR3aa: CATSTGTEVNQPQHF; CDR3nt: TGTGCCACCAGCACCGGGACAGAAGTTAACCAGCCCCAGCATTTT
j_gene: TRBJ2-1; v_gene: TRBV29-1; d_gene: TRBD2; abundance: -; CDR3aa: CSVLGLADFNEQFF; CDR3nt: TGCAGCGTGCTGGGACTAGCGGATTTCAATGAGCAGTTCTTC
j_gene: TRBJ2-2; v_gene: TRBV7-2; d_gene: -; abundance: few; CDR3aa: CASSLGRAYTGELFF; CDR3nt: TGTGCCAGCAGCTTGGGCAGGGCCTACACCGGGGAGCTGTTTTTT
j_gene: TRBJ2-2; v_gene: TRBV7-6; d_gene: TRBD2; abundance: -; CDR3aa: CASSLGQGLATGELFF; CDR3nt: TGTGCCAGCAGCTTAGGTCAGGGACTAGCGACCGGGGAGCTGTTTTTT
j_gene: TRBJ1-5; v_gene: TRBV19; d_gene: TRBD1; abundance: -; CDR3aa: CASSIQQGQGGNQPQHF; CDR3nt: TGTGCCAGTAGTATCCAACAAGGACAGGGTGGCAATCAGCCCCAGCATTTT